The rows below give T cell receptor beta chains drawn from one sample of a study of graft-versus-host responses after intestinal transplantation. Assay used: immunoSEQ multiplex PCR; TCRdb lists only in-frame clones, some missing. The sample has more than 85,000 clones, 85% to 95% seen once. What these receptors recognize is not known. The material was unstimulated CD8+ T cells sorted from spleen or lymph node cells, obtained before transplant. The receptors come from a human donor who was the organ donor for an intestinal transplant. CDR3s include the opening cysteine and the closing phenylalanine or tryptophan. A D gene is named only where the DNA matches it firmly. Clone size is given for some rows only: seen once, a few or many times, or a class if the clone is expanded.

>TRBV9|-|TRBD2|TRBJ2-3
CASSPGREGSTDTQYF
TGTGCCAGCAGCCCAGGACGGGAGGGTAGCACAGATACGCAGTATTTT
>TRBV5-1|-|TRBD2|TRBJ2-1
CASSYPSGGASNYNEQFF
TGCGCCAGCAGCTATCCTAGCGGGGGGGCTTCGAACTACAATGAGCAGTTCTTC
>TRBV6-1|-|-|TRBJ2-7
CASSSQGSSYEQYF
TGTGCCAGCAGTTCACAGGGATCCTCCTACGAGCAGTACTTC
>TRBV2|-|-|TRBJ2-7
CASSEGREVSYEQYF
TGTGCCAGCAGTGAAGGTAGGGAGGTATCATACGAGCAGTACTTC
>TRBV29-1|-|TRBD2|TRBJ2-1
CSVSGLAGYNEQFF
TGCAGCGTCTCGGGACTAGCGGGATACAATGAGCAGTTCTTC
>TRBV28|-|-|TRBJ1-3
CASSSAGNTIYF
TGTGCCAGCAGCTCGGCGGGGAACACCATATATTTT
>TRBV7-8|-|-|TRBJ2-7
CASSLVVSNGRGYEQYF
TGTGCCAGCAGCTTAGTCGTCTCTAACGGGAGAGGCTACGAGCAGTACTTC
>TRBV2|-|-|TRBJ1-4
CASSESQGWGATNEKLFF
TGTGCCAGCAGTGAATCTCAGGGCTGGGGGGCAACTAATGAAAAACTGTTTTTT
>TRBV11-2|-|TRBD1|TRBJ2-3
CASSWDRGSTDTQYF
TGTGCCAGCAGCTGGGACAGGGGTAGCACAGATACGCAGTATTTT
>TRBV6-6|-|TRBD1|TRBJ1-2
CASSYGTGLDNYGYTF
TGTGCCAGCAGTTACGGGACAGGGTTGGATAACTATGGCTACACCTTC
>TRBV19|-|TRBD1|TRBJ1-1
CASSIAGTGGWNTEAFF
TGTGCCAGTAGTATCGCCGGGACAGGGGGCTGGAACACTGAAGCTTTCTTT
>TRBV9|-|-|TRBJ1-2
CASSVVGGFYGYTF
TGTGCCAGCAGCGTAGTCGGGGGATTCTATGGCTACACCTTC
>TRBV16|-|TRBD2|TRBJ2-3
CASSQGIAGFGDTQYF
TGTGCCAGCAGCCAAGGAATAGCGGGGTTCGGAGATACGCAGTATTTT
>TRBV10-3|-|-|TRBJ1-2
CAISESIVLTNYGYTF
TGTGCCATCAGTGAGTCGATAGTACTAACTAACTATGGCTACACCTTC
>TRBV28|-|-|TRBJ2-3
CASSLRDTQYF
TGTGCCAGCAGTTTGAGGGATACGCAGTATTTT
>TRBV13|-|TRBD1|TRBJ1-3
CASSLITGGGGAGNTIYF
TGTGCCAGCAGCTTGATCACAGGGGGCGGAGGGGCTGGAAACACCATATATTTT
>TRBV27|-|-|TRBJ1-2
CASSLQGSYGYTF
TGTGCCAGCAGTCTGCAGGGCAGCTATGGCTACACCTTC
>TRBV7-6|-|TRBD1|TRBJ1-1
CASSLPTGFLNTEAFF
TGTGCCAGCAGCTTACCGACAGGGTTTTTGAACACTGAAGCTTTCTTT
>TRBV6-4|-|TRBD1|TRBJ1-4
CASSDPAGGFF
TGTGCCAGCAGTGACCCGGCAGGGGGTTTTTTT
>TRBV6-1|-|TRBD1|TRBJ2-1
CASSEFIPEGTGTNEQFF
TGTGCCAGCAGTGAATTTATACCAGAAGGGACAGGAACCAATGAGCAGTTCTTC
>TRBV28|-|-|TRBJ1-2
CASRPVLDGDYGYTF
TGTGCCAGCAGACCCGTTCTCGACGGAGACTATGGCTACACCTTC
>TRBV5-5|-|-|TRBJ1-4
CASSLLNEKLFF
TGTGCCAGCAGCTTGCTCAATGAAAAACTGTTTTTT
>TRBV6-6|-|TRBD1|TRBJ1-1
CASSYVTGVGRTEAFF
TGTGCCAGCAGTTACGTGACAGGGGTCGGGAGAACTGAAGCTTTCTTT
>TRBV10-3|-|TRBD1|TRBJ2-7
CAISPDRDPSYEQYF
TGTGCCATCAGCCCGGACAGGGATCCCTCCTACGAGCAGTACTTC
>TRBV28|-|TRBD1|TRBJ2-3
CASSLLGQGAADTQYF
TGTGCCAGCAGTTTGTTAGGACAGGGGGCCGCAGATACGCAGTATTTT
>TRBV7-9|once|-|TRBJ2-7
CASSSTGDEQYF
TGTGCCAGCAGCTCGACAGGAGACGAGCAGTACTTC
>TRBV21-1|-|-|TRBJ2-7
CASTPNRGSEQYF
TGTGCCAGCACCCCAAACAGGGGGTCCGAGCAGTACTTC